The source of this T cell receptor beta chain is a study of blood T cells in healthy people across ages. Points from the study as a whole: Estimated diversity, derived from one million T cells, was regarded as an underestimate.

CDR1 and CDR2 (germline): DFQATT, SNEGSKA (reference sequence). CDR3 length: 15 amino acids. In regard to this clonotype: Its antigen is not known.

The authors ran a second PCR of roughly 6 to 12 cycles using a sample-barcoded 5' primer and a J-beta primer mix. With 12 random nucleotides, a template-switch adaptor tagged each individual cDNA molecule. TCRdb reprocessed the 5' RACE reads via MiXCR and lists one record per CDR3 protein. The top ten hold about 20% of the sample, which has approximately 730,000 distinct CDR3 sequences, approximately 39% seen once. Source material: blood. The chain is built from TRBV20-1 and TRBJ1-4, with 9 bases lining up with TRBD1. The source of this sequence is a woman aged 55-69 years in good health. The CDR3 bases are TGCAGCGCTCGGGTCCAGGGACAGGGATTTGGAAAACTGTTTTTT. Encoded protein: CSARVQGQGFGKLFF.